The following is a TCR beta chain sequence with its context. Antigen specificity is unknown. V shed 4 bases, J shed 4 bases, and the junction held 9 bases outside the gene matches. The germline gives CDR1 MRHNA, CDR2 SNTAGT. This CDR3 spans 15 amino acids. The data originate from a study of T cells after yellow fever vaccination. Study-wide background: Researchers used SMART-Seq v4 Ultra Low Input to prepare fractions that had low cell numbers.

TCRdb re-analysed the 5' RACE reads in MiXCR, keeping a single row per CDR3 protein. The sample has about 360,000 distinct CDR3 sequences, roughly 6.2% seen once. Findings of the study overall: Peaking faster, on day 5 versus 15, the secondary response was nonetheless weaker. Subsequent booster samples again held most clones from primary vaccination (96% CD4, about 85% CD8).

V gene TRBV6-4 combines with J gene TRBJ2-5; 7 nucleotides agree with TRBD1. Material: PBMCs, obtained 5 days after the yellow fever booster vaccination. This TCR derives from a man aged 25-45 years who received the YFV17D yellow fever vaccine. CDR3 bases: TGTGCCAGCAGTGCGGAGACAGGGCAGGGAGAGACCCAGTACTTC. Translating gives CASSAETGQGETQYF.